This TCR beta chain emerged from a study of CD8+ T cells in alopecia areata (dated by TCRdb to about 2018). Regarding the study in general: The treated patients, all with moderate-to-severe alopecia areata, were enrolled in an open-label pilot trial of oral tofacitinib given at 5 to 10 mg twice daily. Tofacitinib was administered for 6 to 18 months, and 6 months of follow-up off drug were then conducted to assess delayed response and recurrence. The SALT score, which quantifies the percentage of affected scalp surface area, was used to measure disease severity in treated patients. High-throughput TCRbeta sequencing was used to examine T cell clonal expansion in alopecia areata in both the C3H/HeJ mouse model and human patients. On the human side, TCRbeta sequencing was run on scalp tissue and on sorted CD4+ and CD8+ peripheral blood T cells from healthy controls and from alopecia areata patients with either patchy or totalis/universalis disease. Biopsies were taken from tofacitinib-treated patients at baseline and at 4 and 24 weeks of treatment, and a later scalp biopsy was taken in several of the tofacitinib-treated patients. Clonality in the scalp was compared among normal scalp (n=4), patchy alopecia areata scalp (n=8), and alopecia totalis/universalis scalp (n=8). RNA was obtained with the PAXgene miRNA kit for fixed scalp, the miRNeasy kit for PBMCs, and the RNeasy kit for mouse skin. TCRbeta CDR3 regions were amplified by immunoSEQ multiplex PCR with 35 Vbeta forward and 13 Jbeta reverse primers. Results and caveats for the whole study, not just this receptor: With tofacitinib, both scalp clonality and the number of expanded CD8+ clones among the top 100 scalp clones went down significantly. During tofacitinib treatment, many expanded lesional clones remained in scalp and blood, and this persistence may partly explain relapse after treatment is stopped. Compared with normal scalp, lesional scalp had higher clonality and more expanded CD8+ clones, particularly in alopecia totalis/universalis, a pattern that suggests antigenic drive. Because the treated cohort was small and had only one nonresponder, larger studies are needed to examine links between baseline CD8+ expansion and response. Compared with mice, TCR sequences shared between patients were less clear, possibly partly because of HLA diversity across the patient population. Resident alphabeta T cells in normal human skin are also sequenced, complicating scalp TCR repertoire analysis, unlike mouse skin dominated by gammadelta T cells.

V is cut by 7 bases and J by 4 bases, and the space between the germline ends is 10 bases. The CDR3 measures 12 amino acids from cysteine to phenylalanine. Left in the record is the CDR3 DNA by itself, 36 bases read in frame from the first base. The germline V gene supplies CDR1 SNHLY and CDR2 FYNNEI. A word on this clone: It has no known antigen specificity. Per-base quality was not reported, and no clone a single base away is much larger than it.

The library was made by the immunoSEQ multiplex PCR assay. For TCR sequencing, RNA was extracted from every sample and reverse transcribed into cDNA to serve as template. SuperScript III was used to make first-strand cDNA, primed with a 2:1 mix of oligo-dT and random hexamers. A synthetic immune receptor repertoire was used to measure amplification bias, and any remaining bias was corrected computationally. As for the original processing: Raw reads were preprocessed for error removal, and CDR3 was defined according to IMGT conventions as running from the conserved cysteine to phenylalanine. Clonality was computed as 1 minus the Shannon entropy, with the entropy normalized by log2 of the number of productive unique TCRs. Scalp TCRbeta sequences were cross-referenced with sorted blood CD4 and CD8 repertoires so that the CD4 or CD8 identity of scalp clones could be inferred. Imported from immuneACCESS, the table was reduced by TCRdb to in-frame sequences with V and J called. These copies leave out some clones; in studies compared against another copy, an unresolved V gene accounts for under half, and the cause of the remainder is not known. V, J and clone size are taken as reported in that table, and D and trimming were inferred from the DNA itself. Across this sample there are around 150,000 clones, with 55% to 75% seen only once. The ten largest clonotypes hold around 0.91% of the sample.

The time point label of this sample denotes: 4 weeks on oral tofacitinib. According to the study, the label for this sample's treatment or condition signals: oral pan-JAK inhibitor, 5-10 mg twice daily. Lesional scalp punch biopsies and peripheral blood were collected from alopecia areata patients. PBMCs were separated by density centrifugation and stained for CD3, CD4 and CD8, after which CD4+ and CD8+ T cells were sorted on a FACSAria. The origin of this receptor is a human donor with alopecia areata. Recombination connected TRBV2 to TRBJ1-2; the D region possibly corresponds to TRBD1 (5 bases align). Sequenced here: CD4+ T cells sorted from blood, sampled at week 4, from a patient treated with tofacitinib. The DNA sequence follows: TGTGCCAGCATCAGGGATTTCTATGGCTACACCTTC. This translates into CASIRDFYGYTF.